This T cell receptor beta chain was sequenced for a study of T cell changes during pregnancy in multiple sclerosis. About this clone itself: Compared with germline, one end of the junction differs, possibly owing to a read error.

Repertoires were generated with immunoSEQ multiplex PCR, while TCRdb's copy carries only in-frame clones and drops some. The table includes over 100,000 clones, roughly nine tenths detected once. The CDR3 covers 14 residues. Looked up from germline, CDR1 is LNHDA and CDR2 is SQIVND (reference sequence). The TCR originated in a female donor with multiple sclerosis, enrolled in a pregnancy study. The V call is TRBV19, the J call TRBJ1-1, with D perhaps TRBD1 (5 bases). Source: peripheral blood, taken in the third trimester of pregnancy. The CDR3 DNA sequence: TGTGCCAGCAGTACCCGGGCAGGGATCACTGAAGCTTTCTTT. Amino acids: CASSTRAGITEAFF.